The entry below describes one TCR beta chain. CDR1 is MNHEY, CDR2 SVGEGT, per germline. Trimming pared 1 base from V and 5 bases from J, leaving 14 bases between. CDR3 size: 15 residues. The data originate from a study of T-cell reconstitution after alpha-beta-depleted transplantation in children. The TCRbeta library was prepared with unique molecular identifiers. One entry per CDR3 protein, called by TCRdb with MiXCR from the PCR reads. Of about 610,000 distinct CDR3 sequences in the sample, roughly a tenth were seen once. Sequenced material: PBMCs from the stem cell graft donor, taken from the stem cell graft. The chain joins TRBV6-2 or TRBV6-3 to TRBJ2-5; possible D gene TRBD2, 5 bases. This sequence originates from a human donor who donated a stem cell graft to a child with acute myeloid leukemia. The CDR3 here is CASSYLSGVGETQYF. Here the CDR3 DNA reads TGTGCCAGCAGTTACTTAAGCGGAGTGGGGGAGACCCAGTACTTC.